This TCR beta chain came from a study of prognosis after radiotherapy for stage I lung cancer. Background on the study: It was between April 2018 and 2019 that stage I non-small cell lung cancer patients were enrolled.

CDR3 length equals 19 residues. Germline CDR1 and CDR2: MNHGY and SVAAGI. V gave up 5 bases and J gave up 2 bases; unmatched junction bases: 12. The TCR beta CDR3 region was amplified from genomic DNA, with two rounds of multiplex PCR being used for the amplification. The first PCR round targeted every TRBV and TRBJ gene with specific primers. Each CDR3 protein gets one entry after TCRdb re-called the multiplex PCR reads with MiXCR. The repertoire holds 26,000 or so distinct CDR3 sequences, 25% to 35% seen once, with roughly 35% in the top ten. The sample here was PBMCs, taken before or after stereotactic body radiation therapy (not recorded which). The chain recombines TRBV6-9 with TRBJ2-7; 16 bases are shared with TRBD2. This TCR was recovered from a donor over 45 with non-small cell lung cancer. CDR3 DNA: TGTGCCAGCAGTGAGGCGGTAATCGGGACTAGCGGGGGGGCCTACGAGCAGTACTTC. Translating it yields CASSEAVIGTSGGAYEQYF.